Sequencing of this T cell receptor (beta chain) was carried out in a study of blood T cell repertoires in COVID-19. Study summary: Collection of acute and convalescent COVID-19 samples took place in the United States, Italy and Spain. T cells, B-cell-depleted T cells, or PBMCs supplied cDNA or gDNA.

Methods used by the authors: How many nucleated cells were present was estimated from reference gene primer amplification. Assay used: immunoSEQ multiplex PCR; TCRdb lists only in-frame clones, some missing. Clone size and V and J calls were adopted from that table, with D and trimming inferred from the DNA. The sample has about 150,000 clones; around four fifths are singletons. CDR1 and CDR2 (germline): MNHEY, SVGEGT. The CDR3 is 17 residues long. V was clipped by 2 bases and J by 5 bases; unmatched bases: 8. The chain couples TRBV6-2 or TRBV6-3 to TRBJ2-3; 12 bases are a match to TRBD2. Material: peripheral blood. The TCR originated in a human donor in a cohort sampled during active COVID-19. Here the CDR3 reads CASSYHGLAGKLDTQYF. CDR3 bases: TGTGCCAGCAGTTACCATGGACTAGCGGGGAAGTTAGATACGCAGTATTTT.